The entry below describes one T cell receptor beta chain. The antigen is undetermined. This CDR3 spans 16 amino acids. V lost 0 bases to trimming and J lost 2 bases; unmatched junction nucleotides: 2. Germline V gives CDR1 SGDLS, CDR2 YYNGEE. This sample is part of a study of T cells in narcolepsy. Background on the study: Enrolled donors included narcolepsy type 1 or type 2 patients and healthy controls. Whole-study findings and limits: Healthy controls reportedly lacked the autoreactive clonotypes serially found in patients' blood. Some memory CD4+ repertoires had no autoreactive clone sequences. Comparing one patient's CSF and blood CD4+ clonotypes highlighted HCRT- and TRIB2-specific autoreactive clonotypes.

Produced via immunoSEQ multiplex PCR; TCRdb's table is partial and in-frame only. Found here are about 24,000 clones, approximately 85% of them singletons; the top ten hold more than 8.5%. This chain uses TRBV9 with TRBJ2-2; 9 nucleotides align to TRBD1. This TCR was recovered from a human donor in good health. The sequencing input was memory (CD45RA-) CD4+ T cells from blood. CDR3 protein: CASSVGDRANTGELFF. CDR3 sequence (DNA): TGTGCCAGCAGCGTAGGGGACAGGGCAAACACCGGGGAGCTGTTTTTT.